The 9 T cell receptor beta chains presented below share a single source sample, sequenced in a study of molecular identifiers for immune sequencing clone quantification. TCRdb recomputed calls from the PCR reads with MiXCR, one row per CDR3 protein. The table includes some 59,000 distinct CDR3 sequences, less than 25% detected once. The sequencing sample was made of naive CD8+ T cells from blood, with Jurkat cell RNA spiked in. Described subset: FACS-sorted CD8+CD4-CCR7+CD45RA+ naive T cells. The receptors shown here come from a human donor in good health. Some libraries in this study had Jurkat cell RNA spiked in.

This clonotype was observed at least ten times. The CDR3 loop is CASSLGSADQPQHF. CDR3 in DNA: TGTGCCAGCAGTTTAGGATCCGCTGACCAGCCCCAGCATTTT. This chain joins TRBV12-3 or TRBV12-4 and TRBJ1-5; D not resolved. The CDR3 is 14 residues long. Trimming took off 1 base at V and 7 bases at J, with 11 bases between the two ends.

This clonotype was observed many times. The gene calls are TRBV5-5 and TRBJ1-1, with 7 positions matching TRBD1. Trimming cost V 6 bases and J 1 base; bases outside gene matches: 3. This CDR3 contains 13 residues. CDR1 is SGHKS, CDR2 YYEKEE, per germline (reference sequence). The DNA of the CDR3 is TGTGCCAGCACCAGGGGGGCGAACACTGAAGCTTTCTTT. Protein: CASTRGANTEAFF.

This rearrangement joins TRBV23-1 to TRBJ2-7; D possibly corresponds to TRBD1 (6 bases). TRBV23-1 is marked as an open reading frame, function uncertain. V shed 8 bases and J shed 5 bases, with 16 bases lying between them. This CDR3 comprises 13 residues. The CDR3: CASCNRVRDEQYF. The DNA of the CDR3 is TGCGCCAGCTGTAACAGGGTGCGCGACGAGCAGTACTTC.

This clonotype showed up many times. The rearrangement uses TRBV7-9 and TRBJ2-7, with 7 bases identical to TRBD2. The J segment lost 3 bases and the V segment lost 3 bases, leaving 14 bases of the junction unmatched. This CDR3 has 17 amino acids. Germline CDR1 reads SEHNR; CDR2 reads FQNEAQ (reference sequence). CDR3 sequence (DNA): TGTGCCAGCAGCTTCTCGGCTAGCGGAGTAATTAGCTACGAGCAGTACTTC. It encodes CASSFSASGVISYEQYF.

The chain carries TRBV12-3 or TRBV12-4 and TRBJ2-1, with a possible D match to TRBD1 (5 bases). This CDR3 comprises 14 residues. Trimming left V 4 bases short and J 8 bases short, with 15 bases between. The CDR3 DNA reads TGTGCCAGCAGTTCACAGGATGGGTCCGATGAGCAGTTCTTC. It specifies CASSSQDGSDEQFF.

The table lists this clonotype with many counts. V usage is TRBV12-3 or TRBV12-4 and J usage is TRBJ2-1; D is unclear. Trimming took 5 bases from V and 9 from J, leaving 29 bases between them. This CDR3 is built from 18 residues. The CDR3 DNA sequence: TGTGCCAGCAGTGCCTACCATTCCGGGCCAATAAGGCCTGGTGAGCAGTTCTTC. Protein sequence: CASSAYHSGPIRPGEQFF.

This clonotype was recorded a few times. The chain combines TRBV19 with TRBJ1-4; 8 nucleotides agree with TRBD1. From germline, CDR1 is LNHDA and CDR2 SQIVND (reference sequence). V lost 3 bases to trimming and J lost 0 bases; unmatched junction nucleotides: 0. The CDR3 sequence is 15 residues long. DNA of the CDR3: TGTGCCAGTAGTATGACAGGGGCAACTAATGAAAAACTGTTTTTT. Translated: CASSMTGATNEKLFF.

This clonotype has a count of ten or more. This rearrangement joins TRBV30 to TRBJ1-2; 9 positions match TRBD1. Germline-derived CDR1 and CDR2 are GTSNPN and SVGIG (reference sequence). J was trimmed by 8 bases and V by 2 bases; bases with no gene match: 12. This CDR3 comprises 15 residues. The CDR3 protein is CAWSSSARDRDGYTF. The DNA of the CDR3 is TGTGCCTGGAGTAGTTCGGCCAGGGACAGGGACGGCTACACCTTC.

CDR3 sequence reads: CASSWGRGNSPLHF. The CDR3 DNA reads TGTGCCAGCAGCTGGGGCAGGGGCAATTCACCCCTCCACTTT. V and J are TRBV5-6 and TRBJ1-6; TRBD1 might be the D (6 bases). The CDR3 is 14 residues long. Trimming shortened V by 3 bases and J by 7 bases, and 11 bases separated the two germline ends. Germline V gives CDR1 SGHDT, CDR2 YYEEEE.